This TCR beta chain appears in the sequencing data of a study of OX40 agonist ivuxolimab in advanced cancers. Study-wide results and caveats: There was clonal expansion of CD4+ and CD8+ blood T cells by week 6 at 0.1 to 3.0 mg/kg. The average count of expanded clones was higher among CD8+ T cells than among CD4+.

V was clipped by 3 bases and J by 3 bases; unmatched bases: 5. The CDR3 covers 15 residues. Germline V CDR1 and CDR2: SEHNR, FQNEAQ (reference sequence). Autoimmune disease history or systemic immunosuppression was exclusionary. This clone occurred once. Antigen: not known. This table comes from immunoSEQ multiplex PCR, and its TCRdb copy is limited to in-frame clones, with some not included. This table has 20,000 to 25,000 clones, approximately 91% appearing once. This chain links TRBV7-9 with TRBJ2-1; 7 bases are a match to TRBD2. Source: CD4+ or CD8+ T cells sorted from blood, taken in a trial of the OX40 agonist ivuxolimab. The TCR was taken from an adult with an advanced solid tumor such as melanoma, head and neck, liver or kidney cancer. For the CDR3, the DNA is TGTGCCAGCAGCTTCAGCGGGACCAACTACAATGAGCAGTTCTTC. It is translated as CASSFSGTNYNEQFF.